The clone carrying this TCR beta chain was detected once. In the original processing: Reference gene primer amplification yielded estimated nucleated cell counts. Here immunoSEQ multiplex PCR was the method, and the copy in TCRdb shows in-frame clones only, minus some. V and J calls plus clone size are reproduced from that table; the DNA served to infer D and trimming. The sample includes around 250,000 clones, 82% of them seen just once. These data originate in a study of blood T cell repertoires in COVID-19. Study-wide context: Acute-phase and convalescent COVID-19 samples originated in the United States, Italy and Spain. T cells, B-cell-depleted T cells, or PBMCs provided the cDNA or gDNA that served as material.

CDR3 length equals 15 residues. Germline CDR1 SEHNR, CDR2 FQNEAQ (reference sequence). Trimming pared 4 bases from V and 6 bases from J, leaving 16 bases between. The rearrangement joins TRBV7-9 to TRBJ2-1; tentatively, D is TRBD2 (5 bases). Sequences were obtained from peripheral blood. The receptor was derived from a woman aged 18 to 35 with acute or convalescent COVID-19. The CDR3 DNA reads as TGTGCCAGCAGCTCCGATCGCCTAGCCGGCAATGAGCAGTTCTTC. Translating it yields CASSSDRLAGNEQFF.